The sequence of this T cell receptor (beta chain) was determined in a study of blood T cell repertoires in COVID-19. Trimming removed 2 bases at V and 0 bases at J, with 11 bases between. Looked up from germline, CDR1 is SGHKS and CDR2 is YYEKEE (reference sequence). The CDR3 has 16 residues. Here immunoSEQ multiplex PCR was the method, and the copy in TCRdb shows in-frame clones only, minus some. The table lists 40,000 to 50,000 clones, about 90% of them singletons, with roughly 4.3% in the top ten. Source material: peripheral blood. The V call is TRBV5-5, the J call TRBJ1-4; no firm D call. The clonotype was recovered from a man between 60 and 75 years old with acute or convalescent COVID-19. The CDR3 region is CASSFRIFATNEKLFF. The DNA of the CDR3 is TGTGCCAGCAGCTTCAGAATATTTGCAACTAATGAAAAACTGTTTTTT.